A selection of T cell receptor beta chains follows, all from one sample in a study of blood T cell repertoires in COVID-19. The data were produced by immunoSEQ multiplex PCR, yet TCRdb's version contains in-frame clones alone and is incomplete. The repertoire consists of over 450,000 clones, with 89% occurring once and the leading ten covering approximately 0.9%. What was sequenced was peripheral blood. The receptors come from a young man with COVID-19, enrolled during active disease. The CDR3 runs from the conserved cysteine through the conserved F or W. The order of the fields is CDR3 protein, V gene, CDR3 length, J gene.

CDR3 protein: CSGHTSGNTIYF
V gene: TRBV29-1
CDR3 length: 12
J gene: TRBJ1-3

CDR3 protein: CASSPDRAGYGYTF
V gene: TRBV6-5
CDR3 length: 14
J gene: TRBJ1-2

CDR3 protein: CASSPSQGSASHYGYTF
V gene: TRBV18
CDR3 length: 17
J gene: TRBJ1-2

CDR3 protein: CASSSPTDYGYTF
V gene: TRBV12-3/TRBV12-4
CDR3 length: 13
J gene: TRBJ1-2

CDR3 protein: CASSSRDSSTDTQYF
V gene: TRBV6-5
CDR3 length: 15
J gene: TRBJ2-3

CDR3 protein: CASSLGRYNTEAFF
V gene: TRBV6-5
CDR3 length: 14
J gene: TRBJ1-1

CDR3 protein: CASTGEDYGYTF
V gene: TRBV19
CDR3 length: 12
J gene: TRBJ1-2

CDR3 protein: CSSEIAGGPADTQYF
V gene: TRBV29-1
CDR3 length: 15
J gene: TRBJ2-3

CDR3 protein: CASSLAPGTLAFF
V gene: TRBV11-2
CDR3 length: 13
J gene: TRBJ1-1

CDR3 protein: CASSARDFTGELFF
V gene: TRBV7-8
CDR3 length: 14
J gene: TRBJ2-2

CDR3 protein: CASSRGGISPPLHF
V gene: TRBV28
CDR3 length: 14
J gene: TRBJ1-6

CDR3 protein: CASSQVDLAYTDTQYF
V gene: TRBV14
CDR3 length: 16
J gene: TRBJ2-3

CDR3 protein: CASSWGAGGTEAFF
V gene: TRBV11-2
CDR3 length: 14
J gene: TRBJ1-1

CDR3 protein: CASSLNFYGYTF
V gene: TRBV5-5
CDR3 length: 12
J gene: TRBJ1-2

CDR3 protein: CASSLDSNTEAFF
V gene: TRBV5-1
CDR3 length: 13
J gene: TRBJ1-1

CDR3 protein: CASSNSGVWQYF
V gene: TRBV6-5
CDR3 length: 12
J gene: TRBJ2-3

CDR3 protein: CASSPDRYSYEQYF
V gene: TRBV2
CDR3 length: 14
J gene: TRBJ2-7